Sequencing of this T cell receptor (beta chain) was carried out in a study of blood T cell repertoires in COVID-19. The wider study: Researchers got acute and convalescent COVID-19 samples from the United States, Italy and Spain.

In the original analysis: Nucleated cell number was recorded as an estimate derived from reference gene primer amplification. Assay: immunoSEQ multiplex PCR; the TCRdb copy retains only in-frame clones and omits some. The V and J calls and clone size come from that table; D and trimming were worked out from the DNA. The sample carries about 220,000 clones, 70% to 85% recorded once. Self-reported history from a screening survey and questionnaire set each donor's cohort. Symptom resolution, clearance, or two negative PCRs marked donors in Cohort 3 as recovered. The sample was PBMCs or T cells enriched from blood (not recorded which). This receptor was identified in a woman in her sixties or seventies who had recovered from COVID-19.

The CDR3 DNA sequence: TGTGCCAGCAGCTTACGTCCGGGGACTGAAGCTTTCTTT. The encoded protein is CASSLRPGTEAFF. V is TRBV7-8 and J is TRBJ1-1; D call uncertain. Trimming left V 2 bases short and J 5 bases short, with 9 bases between. Germline assignment: CDR1 SGHVS and CDR2 FQNEAQ. The CDR3 spans 13 residues.